These 26 T cell receptor beta chains share one sample of origin, sequenced in a study of T cells in Graves' hyperthyroidism and ophthalmopathy. There were TCR beta CDR3 regions amplified from RNA transcripts. During a first-round RT-PCR of the TCR CDR3, the HTBI primer set was used. TCRdb ran MiXCR on the multiplex PCR reads and lists one entry per CDR3 protein. Among 350,000 to 400,000 distinct CDR3 sequences listed, about a fifth were seen once. The sample comprised blood. The receptors were sampled from a man in his late teens or twenties with Graves' ophthalmopathy.

This clonotype was seen a few times. DNA for the CDR3: TGCAGTGCTAGGAGGACTAGCGGGTCAGATACGCAGTATTTT. Protein: CSARRTSGSDTQYF. The V gene is TRBV20-1, the J gene TRBJ2-3; TRBD2 matches at 11 bases. The ends lost 3 bases at V and 4 bases at J; junction bases unmatched: 3. This CDR3 comprises 14 residues. Per germline, CDR1 DFQATT and CDR2 SNEGSKA (reference sequence).

In this sample, this clonotype turned up many times. The rearrangement links TRBV7-9 to TRBJ1-2, with D unresolved. The CDR3 has 13 residues. The V and J ends lost 4 bases and 4 bases respectively, with 10 bases between them. Germline-derived CDR1 and CDR2 are SEHNR and FQNEAQ (reference sequence). The CDR3 reads CASSSIDGYGYTF. As DNA, the CDR3 is TGTGCCAGCAGCTCGATTGACGGCTATGGCTACACCTTC.

In this sample, this clonotype turned up many times. The CDR3 DNA follows: TGCGCCAGCAGCCCCGGCGGGACCCTCGGGAACACTGAAGCTTTCTTT. Protein: CASSPGGTLGNTEAFF. The V gene is TRBV5-1, the J gene TRBJ1-1, with a possible D match to TRBD1 (5 bases). The germline V and J ends were trimmed by 4 bases and 1 base, with 17 bases remaining between them. In germline, CDR1 is SGHRS, CDR2 YFSETQ. The CDR3 is 16 amino acids.

This clonotype showed up many times. V is TRBV18 and J is TRBJ2-5; D perhaps matches TRBD1 (7 bases). The CDR3 extends over 14 amino acids. Between the trimmed V and J ends, which lost 8 bases and 2 bases, there was a span of 15 bases. Germline V lookup: CDR1 KGHSH, CDR2 LQKENI. The CDR3, as DNA: TGTGCCAGCCAAACCCAGGGGGGACAAGAGACCCAGTACTTC. The encoded protein is CASQTQGGQETQYF.

This clonotype has ten or more counts. The chain couples TRBV18 to TRBJ1-6; weak D call: TRBD1 (5 bases). V was clipped by 2 bases and J by 7 bases, with 6 bases between them. In germline, CDR1 is KGHSH, CDR2 LQKENI. The CDR3 runs to 13 residues. CDR3 protein: CASSPNRNSPLHF. Written as DNA, the CDR3 is TGTGCCAGCTCACCAAACAGGAATTCACCCCTCCACTTT.

The J gene is TRBJ2-5, the V gene TRBV19, with TRBD1 identical over 9 bases. The V segment lost 4 bases and the J segment 4 bases; nucleotides outside the gene matches: 7. The germline V gene encodes CDR1 LNHDA and CDR2 SQIVND (reference sequence). The CDR3 totals 15 residues. The CDR3 reads CASSNGQGLRETQYF. CDR3 sequence (DNA): TGTGCCAGTAGTAACGGACAGGGGCTGAGAGAGACCCAGTACTTC.

Only a few counts were recorded for this clonotype. The chain recombines TRBV15 with TRBJ2-4, with D perhaps being TRBD1 or TRBD2 (6 bases each). From germline, CDR1 is LNHNV and CDR2 YYDKDF (reference sequence). This CDR3 has 16 amino acids. Trimming removed 0 bases from V and 6 bases from J, with 15 bases in between. The CDR3 here is CATSRDAGEVGNIQYF. CDR3 nucleotides: TGTGCCACCAGCAGAGATGCAGGGGAGGTTGGAAACATTCAGTACTTC.

This clonotype occurred many times. The chain has TRBV27 and TRBJ1-2; D remains ambiguous. This CDR3 is built from 14 residues. Trimming stripped 6 bases from V and 3 bases from J, with 14 bases between. Germline-derived CDR1 and CDR2 are MNHEY and SMNVEV (reference sequence). The CDR3 sequence: CASSELRRDYGYTF. The CDR3 DNA is TGTGCCAGCAGCGAACTCCGAAGAGACTATGGCTACACCTTC.

This clonotype was counted only a few times. The CDR3 protein is CASSVGGQGGGSSYNEQFF. The DNA of the CDR3 is TGTGCCAGCAGCGTAGGAGGGCAGGGGGGGGGAAGCTCCTACAATGAGCAGTTCTTC. V is TRBV9 and J is TRBJ2-1; D may match TRBD1 or TRBD2 (7 bases each). Trimming took off 0 bases at V and 0 bases at J, with 19 bases between the two ends. This CDR3 comprises 19 residues. CDR1 and CDR2 from the germline V gene are SGDLS and YYNGEE.

There are many counts of this clonotype. The chain couples TRBV20-1 to TRBJ1-5; maybe TRBD1 (5 bases). V dropped 1 base and J dropped 6 bases, with 10 bases sitting between them. There are 13 residues in the CDR3. Germline CDR1 and CDR2: DFQATT and SNEGSKA (reference sequence). CDR3 amino acids: CSARGREAQPQHF. The CDR3 DNA is TGCAGTGCTAGAGGCAGGGAGGCTCAGCCCCAGCATTTT.

This clonotype was counted only a few times. The genes are TRBV10-2 and TRBJ1-1; no clear D gene. CDR3 length equals 13 residues. The germline gives CDR1 WSHSY, CDR2 SAAADI. Trimming removed 3 bases at V and 6 bases at J, with 11 bases between. The CDR3 spells CASSDPGWPEAFF. The CDR3 DNA follows: TGCGCCAGCAGTGATCCTGGCTGGCCTGAAGCTTTCTTT.

This clonotype has more than one count but fewer than ten. The chain recombines TRBV4-2 with TRBJ1-5, with D maybe TRBD1 (5 bases). Trimming left V 3 bases short and J 4 bases short, with 10 bases between. The CDR3 extends over 14 amino acids. CDR1 is LGHNA and CDR2 is YNFKEQ in the germline V gene. Written as DNA, the CDR3 is TGTGCCAGCAGCCACGGGACGGCTAATCAGCCCCAGCATTTT. This translates into CASSHGTANQPQHF.

This clonotype was counted once. The chain joins TRBV2 to TRBJ1-1, with D tentatively TRBD1 (5 bases). Trimming removed 9 bases at V and 4 bases at J, with 18 bases between. Per the germline V gene, CDR1 is SNHLY and CDR2 is FYNNEI. There are 14 residues in the CDR3. CDR3 DNA sequence: TGTGCCAGTAGTAAGGGTCAGGGCGGCACTGAAGCTTTCTTT. This encodes CASSKGQGGTEAFF. Full variable domain (remainder filled in from reference TRBV2 and TRBJ1-1): EPEVTQTPSHQVTQMGQEVILRCVPISNHLYFYWYRQILGQKVEFLVSFYNNEISEKSEIFDDQFSVERPDGSNFTLKIRSTKLEDSAMYFCASSKGQGGTEAFFGQGTRLTVV.

The chain has TRBV20-1 and TRBJ2-5, with D perhaps TRBD2 (5 bases). Trimming took 3 bases from V and 14 from J, leaving 16 bases between them. CDR3 length: 11 residues. Per germline, CDR1 DFQATT and CDR2 SNEGSKA (reference sequence). The CDR3 nucleotides are TGCAGTGCTAGGAGGGTCTACGAGCACTACTTC. Its translation is CSARRVYEHYF.

The genes are TRBV6-1 and TRBJ1-2; D gene unclear. The germline V gene encodes CDR1 MNHNS and CDR2 SASEGT. V lost 0 bases and J lost 8, with 10 bases in between. This CDR3 comprises 13 residues. DNA for the CDR3: TGTGCCAGCAGTGAAGCGCGAGCCAGGGGCTACACCTTC. Translating it yields CASSEARARGYTF.

This clonotype has more than one count but fewer than ten. The V gene is TRBV7-8, the J gene TRBJ1-3; possible D gene TRBD1, 5 bases. Germline CDR1 is SGHVS and CDR2 is FQNEAQ. The V gene lost 5 bases and the J gene lost 0 bases, with 14 bases spanning the gap. The CDR3 length is 16 residues. The CDR3 here is CASSPMGRISGNTIYF. CDR3 nucleotide sequence: TGTGCCAGCAGCCCCATGGGGCGAATCTCTGGAAACACCATATATTTT.

This clonotype was recorded many times. The gene calls are TRBV28 and TRBJ2-7, with D possibly matching TRBD2 (5 bases). Looked up from germline, CDR1 is MDHEN and CDR2 is SYDVKM. The CDR3 extends over 14 amino acids. The V gene lost 6 bases and the J gene lost 7 bases, with 19 bases spanning the gap. CDR3 sequence: CASRLRGLAREQYF. Here the CDR3 DNA reads TGTGCCAGCAGGTTAAGAGGGCTCGCCAGGGAGCAGTACTTC.

A note on this clonotype: This may be a read error: a much more frequent sequence differs by one nucleotide. V is TRBV28 and J is TRBJ2-7, with D perhaps assigned TRBD1 or TRBD2 (5 bases each). This CDR3 comprises 16 residues. The germline V gene encodes CDR1 MDHEN and CDR2 SYDVKM. Trimming pared 8 bases from V and 6 bases from J, leaving 26 bases between. The chain's CDR3 is CASSGPGAGKSGEQYF. CDR3 sequence (DNA): TGTGCCAGCTCGGGGCCTGGGGCAGGGAAGAGTGGCGAGCAGTACTTC.

The chain recombines TRBV4-1 with TRBJ2-2; TRBD1 might be the D (5 bases). Trimming removed 2 bases from V and 5 bases from J, with 12 bases in between. Germline V gives CDR1 MGHRA, CDR2 YSYEKL. The length of the CDR3 is 15 residues. DNA of the CDR3: TGCGCCAGCAGCCAACTCACCTCAGGGACCGGGGAGCTGTTTTTT. It specifies CASSQLTSGTGELFF.

This clonotype was counted only a few times. The V call is TRBV5-1, the J call TRBJ2-2; the D gene is possibly TRBD1 (6 bases). Trimming took off 5 bases at V and 2 bases at J, with 13 bases between the two ends. CDR1 is SGHRS and CDR2 is YFSETQ in the germline V gene. This CDR3 region has 15 residues. The CDR3 loop is CASRPPGQNTGELFF. As DNA, the CDR3 is TGCGCCAGCAGACCGCCGGGACAAAACACCGGGGAGCTGTTTTTT.

This clonotype was seen ten or more times. The V and J genes are TRBV20-1 and TRBJ2-1, with TRBD2 matching over 7 bases. The germline V gene has CDR1 DFQATT and CDR2 SNEGSKA (reference sequence). This CDR3 has 17 amino acids. The CDR3 nucleotides are TGCAGCGCCGACCACCCGACGGGCCTAGCGGCATCAAATGAGCAGTTCTTC. This gives the protein CSADHPTGLAASNEQFF.

The chain recombines TRBV12-3 or TRBV12-4 with TRBJ2-7; possible D gene TRBD1, 6 bases. Trimming shortened V by 4 bases and J by 0 bases, and 13 bases separated the two germline ends. This CDR3 has 15 amino acids. The CDR3 DNA reads as TGTGCCAGCAGTTCAGCGACAGGCTTCTCCTACGAGCAGTACTTC. It yields the protein CASSSATGFSYEQYF.

The table lists this clonotype with many counts. This chain connects TRBV18 to TRBJ1-6; D remains unclear. This CDR3 has 12 residues. V was clipped by 3 bases and J by 5 bases, with 2 bases between them. Germline assignment: CDR1 KGHSH and CDR2 LQKENI. The CDR3 reads CASSPDNSPLHF. In nucleotides, the CDR3 is TGTGCCAGCTCACCGGATAATTCACCCCTCCACTTT. Looking up the rest from reference TRBV18 and TRBJ1-6 gives the full variable domain: NAGVMQNPRHLVRRRGQEARLRCSPMKGHSHVYWYRQLPEEGLKFMVYLQKENIIDESGMPKERFSAEFPKEGPSILRIQQVVRGDSAAYFCASSPDNSPLHFGNGTRLTVT.

This clonotype was observed at least ten times. The chain carries TRBV20-1 and TRBJ1-1; 10 positions match TRBD1. CDR3 length: 14 residues. Germline loops: CDR1 DFQATT, CDR2 SNEGSKA (reference sequence). J lost 14 bases, V lost 5 bases, and 17 bases had no gene match. The CDR3 is CSALGGTGVLGFFF. CDR3 sequence (DNA): TGCAGTGCTCTGGGCGGGACAGGGGTCCTGGGGTTCTTCTTT.

Turning to this clonotype: Just one base apart from a much larger clone, this may be a read error. The chain couples TRBV7-9 to TRBJ2-1; unclear D gene. The V end was cut by 5 bases, the J end by 6 bases, with 8 bases between. The CDR3 contains 12 residues. Germline values: CDR1 SEHNR, CDR2 FQNEAQ (reference sequence). For the CDR3, the DNA is TGTGCCAGCAGCACACAAATCAATGAGCAGTTCTTC. It encodes CASSTQINEQFF.

The chain links TRBV5-1 to TRBJ2-7; 7 bases fit TRBD1. Germline CDR1 is SGHRS and CDR2 is YFSETQ. CDR3 length: 15 residues. Trimming cost V 0 bases and J 3 bases; bases outside gene matches: 6. CDR3 amino acids: CASSLDGQENYEQYF. The CDR3 coding sequence is TGCGCCAGCAGCTTGGACGGACAGGAAAACTACGAGCAGTACTTC.